This T cell receptor beta chain emerged from a study of early T cells in non-severe SARS-CoV-2 infection. General observations from the study: The study's VDJdb matching favored anti-spike CD8 responses and missed private and CD4 specificities.

This clonotype was detected many times. Its antigen is undetermined. Attachment of unique molecular identifiers was made to individual cDNA molecules. TCRdb passed the 5' RACE reads through MiXCR, listing each CDR3 protein once. This table holds some 30,000 distinct CDR3 sequences, approximately 5% found once. The CDR3 consists of 13 residues. Per the germline V gene, CDR1 is SEHNR and CDR2 is FQNEAQ (reference sequence). V lost 3 bases to trimming and J lost 6 bases, with 9 bases between them. The chain employs TRBV7-9 and TRBJ2-1; D is unclear. The clonotype originates from an adult who was a healthcare worker with PCR-confirmed SARS-CoV-2 infection or an uninfected control (not recorded which). What was sequenced was whole blood. The CDR3 DNA reads as TGTGCCAGCAGCTTTCCGGCCCCCAATGAGCAGTTCTTC. Translating gives CASSFPAPNEQFF. The variable domain in full, completed from reference TRBV7-9 and TRBJ2-1, reads DTGVSQNPRHKITKRGQNVTFRCDPISEHNRLYWYRQTLGQGPEFLTYFQNEAQLEKSRLLSDRFSAERPKGSFSTLEIQRTEQGDSAMYLCASSFPAPNEQFFGPGTRLTVL.